These 26 T cell receptor beta chains share one sample of origin, sequenced in a study of T cell repertoires in ileal Crohn's disease. Assay: immunoSEQ multiplex PCR; the TCRdb copy retains only in-frame clones and omits some. The sample carries around 3,600 clones, about 89% recorded once. Time point specified: proximal margin of the surgical specimen (macroscopically non-inflamed). Sample: ileal tissue. These receptors were obtained from an adult with Crohn's disease.

This clone was counted a single time. The J gene is TRBJ2-6, the V gene TRBV28, with TRBD2 identical over 8 bases. Germline V gives CDR1 MDHEN, CDR2 SYDVKM. The CDR3 totals 16 residues. V trimming: 4 bases; J trimming: 4 bases; junction bases outside the gene matches: 6. CDR3 loop: CASSWVSGIGANVLTF. The CDR3 coding sequence is TGTGCCAGCAGTTGGGTTAGCGGGATCGGGGCCAACGTCCTGACTTTC. The full variable domain, with the rest looked up from reference TRBV28 and TRBJ2-6, is DVKVTQSSRYLVKRTGEKVFLECVQDMDHENMFWYRQDPGLGLRLIYFSYDVKMKEKGDIPEGYSVSREKKERFSLILESASTNQTSMYLCASSWVSGIGANVLTFGAGSRLTVL.

The V call is TRBV11-2, the J call TRBJ2-1; 8 bases match TRBD1. The ends lost 3 bases at V and 0 bases at J; junction bases unmatched: 1. The CDR3 length is 15 residues. Germline CDR1 reads SGHAT; CDR2 reads FQNNGV. The CDR3 region has the DNA TGTGCCAGCAGCTTGACAGGGGCCTCCTACAATGAGCAGTTCTTC. Residues: CASSLTGASYNEQFF.

The chain employs TRBV28 and TRBJ2-5; D unclear. Germline V gene data show CDR1 as MDHEN and CDR2 as SYDVKM. Trimming took off 6 bases at V and 2 bases at J, with 13 bases between the two ends. The CDR3 has 14 residues. CDR3 in amino acids: CASSQHGFQETQYF. CDR3 nucleotide sequence: TGTGCCAGCAGCCAACACGGGTTTCAAGAGACCCAGTACTTC.

The CDR3 sequence is CSATAFYGYTF. DNA of the CDR3: TGCAGTGCTACAGCGTTCTATGGCTACACCTTC. This sequence joins TRBV20-1 and TRBJ1-2; D gene unclear. The CDR3 is made up of 11 amino acids. V lost 4 bases and J 4 bases, leaving 7 bases between the germline ends. The germline CDR1 and CDR2 sequences are DFQATT and SNEGSKA (reference sequence).

The rearrangement uses TRBV28 and TRBJ2-6, with a tentative D call TRBD2 (6 bases). The CDR3 is 16 residues long. Trimming took 5 bases from V and 3 from J, leaving 14 bases between them. CDR1 and CDR2 (germline): MDHEN, SYDVKM. This CDR3 is CASSPPAGYGANVLTF. In DNA, the CDR3 is TGTGCCAGCAGTCCCCCAGCGGGTTATGGGGCCAACGTCCTGACTTTC. Drawing the rest from reference TRBV28 and TRBJ2-6, the complete variable domain is DVKVTQSSRYLVKRTGEKVFLECVQDMDHENMFWYRQDPGLGLRLIYFSYDVKMKEKGDIPEGYSVSREKKERFSLILESASTNQTSMYLCASSPPAGYGANVLTFGAGSRLTVL.

The chain employs TRBV5-1 and TRBJ2-1; tentatively, D is TRBD1 or TRBD2 (5 bases each). Germline CDR1 is SGHRS and CDR2 is YFSETQ. V was clipped by 1 base and J by 0 bases, with 11 bases between them. CDR3 length: 16 amino acids. CDR3 nucleotides: TGCGCCAGCAGCTTGCCGGGACCGAGCTCCTACAATGAGCAGTTCTTC. Translating gives CASSLPGPSSYNEQFF.

The rearrangement links TRBV2 to TRBJ1-1; maybe TRBD1 (5 bases). The germline CDR1 and CDR2 sequences are SNHLY and FYNNEI. This CDR3 region has 10 residues. V lost 8 bases and J lost 8, with 9 bases in between. The DNA of the CDR3 is TGTGCCAGCGGGAGGGGAGAAGCTTTCTTT. Translating it yields CASGRGEAFF. Full variable domain (outside the CDR3, taken from reference TRBV2 and TRBJ1-1): EPEVTQTPSHQVTQMGQEVILRCVPISNHLYFYWYRQILGQKVEFLVSFYNNEISEKSEIFDDQFSVERPDGSNFTLKIRSTKLEDSAMYFCASGRGEAFFGQGTRLTVV.

The chain is built from TRBV7-2 and TRBJ2-3; TRBD2 matches 7 bases. The germline V gene encodes CDR1 SGHTA and CDR2 FQGNSA. V was pared by 5 bases and J by 2 bases, with 7 bases of the junction left unmatched. The CDR3 length is 15 residues. The CDR3 sequence is CASSPWGGITDTQYF. The CDR3 coding sequence is TGTGCCAGCAGCCCATGGGGGGGGATCACAGATACGCAGTATTTT.

V usage is TRBV6-1 and J usage is TRBJ2-7, with unresolved D. The CDR3 consists of 11 residues. Germline CDR1 is MNHNS and CDR2 is SASEGT. Trimming took 2 bases from V and 4 from J, leaving 3 bases between them. This CDR3 is CASSEPYEQYF. The CDR3 coding sequence is TGTGCCAGCAGTGAACCTTACGAGCAGTACTTC.

The rearrangement uses TRBV7-6 and TRBJ2-5; 10 nucleotides line up with TRBD1. The V segment lost 5 bases and the J segment 3 bases; nucleotides outside the gene matches: 3. The CDR3 extends over 14 amino acids. From germline, CDR1 is SGHVS and CDR2 FNYEAQ. CDR3 protein: CASSRQGAKETQYF. The CDR3 bases are TGTGCCAGCAGCAGACAGGGGGCTAAAGAGACCCAGTACTTC.

This chain uses TRBV5-1 with TRBJ1-1; TRBD1 matches 7 bases. CDR1 is SGHRS, CDR2 YFSETQ, per germline. The CDR3 totals 12 residues. The J segment lost 9 bases and the V segment lost 2 bases, leaving 4 bases of the junction unmatched. The CDR3 region has the DNA TGCGCCAGCAGCTTACCAGGGGGGAAAGCTTTCTTT. Amino acids: CASSLPGGKAFF. Using reference TRBV5-1 and TRBJ1-1 for the parts outside the CDR3, the full variable domain is KAGVTQTPRYLIKTRGQQVTLSCSPISGHRSVSWYQQTPGQGLQFLFEYFSETQRNKGNFPGRFSGRQFSNSRSEMNVSTLELGDSALYLCASSLPGGKAFFGQGTRLTVV.

The chain combines TRBV30 with TRBJ1-2; D unresolved. CDR1 and CDR2 from the germline V gene are GTSNPN and SVGIG (reference sequence). The V end lost 5 bases, the J end lost 0 bases, and 19 bases lay between the germline ends. There are 16 residues in the CDR3. The CDR3 coding sequence is TGTGCCTGGGTCGCATTCGAACAGCGTCCTAACTATGGCTACACCTTC. The encoded protein is CAWVAFEQRPNYGYTF.

This clone was seen a single time. V usage is TRBV6-1 and J usage is TRBJ2-2, with 9 positions matching TRBD2. This CDR3 has 14 residues. The ends lost 6 bases at V and 4 bases at J; junction bases unmatched: 3. Germline V gene data show CDR1 as MNHNS and CDR2 as SASEGT. CDR3 amino acids: CASSLAGSTGELFF. As DNA, the CDR3 is TGTGCCAGCAGCCTAGCGGGGAGCACCGGGGAGCTGTTTTTT.

In its sample, this clone was seen once. CDR3 nucleotides: TGTGCCAGCAGCTTAAGTGGGAGGGCCCCTGGAAATGAGCAGTTCTTC. Translated, it gives CASSLSGRAPGNEQFF. V usage is TRBV7-8 and J usage is TRBJ2-1, with 7 bases aligning to TRBD2. Germline CDR1 reads SGHVS; CDR2 reads FQNEAQ. With V trimmed by 2 bases and J by 7 bases, 11 bases remained unmatched. The CDR3 length is 16 residues.

This clone was seen only a few times. This rearrangement joins TRBV7-7 to TRBJ2-2, with 7 bases fitting TRBD1. The CDR3 is made up of 14 amino acids. Trimming took 5 bases from V and 4 from J; bases not matched to a gene: 4. Germline V gene lookup returns CDR1 SSHAT and CDR2 FNYEAQ (reference sequence). CDR3 DNA: TGTGCCAGCAGCGTGACAGGGTCCACCGGGGAGCTGTTTTTT. Protein: CASSVTGSTGELFF.

V gene TRBV28 combines with J gene TRBJ2-7; no clear D. Trimming removed 7 bases at V and 5 bases at J, with 24 bases between. The CDR3 totals 16 residues. The germline V gene has CDR1 MDHEN and CDR2 SYDVKM. The CDR3 here is CASTPSTRPTTHEQYF. DNA for the CDR3: TGTGCCAGCACTCCCTCGACAAGACCGACAACCCACGAGCAGTACTTC.

This sequence joins TRBV27 and TRBJ1-5, with D possibly TRBD1 on 6 matching bases. This CDR3 comprises 15 residues. V lost 5 bases and J lost 4, with 15 bases in between. Germline V lookup: CDR1 MNHEY, CDR2 SMNVEV (reference sequence). CDR3 bases: TGTGCCAGCAGTCCTGACAGGAGCAATAATCAGCCCCAGCATTTT. It yields the protein CASSPDRSNNQPQHF.

The chain uses TRBV4-1 and TRBJ2-3; TRBD1 matches at 7 bases. The CDR3 is 15 amino acids. Germline V gene sequence: CDR1 MGHRA, CDR2 YSYEKL. The trim removed 5 bases at V and 2 bases at J, leaving 7 bases unmatched. The CDR3 protein is CASSSQGGNTDTQYF. CDR3 nucleotides: TGCGCCAGCAGCTCCCAAGGGGGCAACACAGATACGCAGTATTTT.

In its sample, this clone was seen once. The rearrangement joins TRBV19 to TRBJ2-3, with no clear D. V lost 3 bases and J 0 bases, leaving 16 bases between the germline ends. This CDR3 spans 17 amino acids. Germline CDR1 reads LNHDA; CDR2 reads SQIVND (reference sequence). The CDR3 coding sequence is TGTGCCAGTAGTATGCTCTATCCCGGTATTAGCACAGATACGCAGTATTTT. Translating it yields CASSMLYPGISTDTQYF.

By its share, this clone is large (0.1 to 1%). J is TRBJ2-7 and V is TRBV2, with D maybe TRBD1 (6 bases). The V gene's germline CDR1 is SNHLY and CDR2 FYNNEI. The CDR3 totals 13 residues. V dropped 7 bases and J dropped 0 bases, with 10 bases sitting between them. The CDR3 spells CASTRQDSYEQYF. The CDR3, as DNA: TGTGCCAGCACAAGACAGGACTCCTACGAGCAGTACTTC.

The V gene is TRBV19, the J gene TRBJ2-2, with 9 bases aligning to TRBD1. This CDR3 spans 16 amino acids. Germline V gene sequence: CDR1 LNHDA, CDR2 SQIVND (reference sequence). Trimming cost V 6 bases and J 5 bases; bases outside gene matches: 10. CDR3 nucleotide sequence: TGTGCCAGTAGACCTAGGGGACAGGGCGTTACCGGGGAGCTGTTTTTT. Translating gives CASRPRGQGVTGELFF.

This clone was counted a single time. The genes are TRBV6-1 and TRBJ1-2, with unresolved D. This CDR3 contains 10 residues. The germline V gene has CDR1 MNHNS and CDR2 SASEGT. Trimming removed 10 bases at V and 3 bases at J, with 6 bases between. The CDR3 spells CAIGDYGYTF. The CDR3 DNA reads TGTGCCATCGGGGACTATGGCTACACCTTC.

CDR3 bases: TGTGCTAGTGGCTGGACAGGGGGTTCCTACGAGCAGTACTTC. This codes for CASGWTGGSYEQYF. The chain carries TRBV12-5 and TRBJ2-7; 10 nucleotides match TRBD1. The CDR3 is 14 amino acids. Germline V gene sequence: CDR1 LGHNT, CDR2 FRNRAP. Trimming cost V 6 bases and J 1 base; bases outside gene matches: 3.

In nucleotides, the CDR3 is TGTGCCTGGAGGCGGGGATCCTACGAGCAGTACTTC. Protein product: CAWRRGSYEQYF. V usage is TRBV30 and J usage is TRBJ2-7, with D maybe TRBD2 (6 bases). V gave up 3 bases and J gave up 1 base, with 7 bases separating them. In germline, CDR1 is GTSNPN, CDR2 SVGIG (reference sequence). The CDR3 covers 12 residues.

V gene TRBV4-1 combines with J gene TRBJ1-1, with D hard to call. V gave up 0 bases and J gave up 2 bases, with 13 bases separating them. Germline V gene data show CDR1 as MGHRA and CDR2 as YSYEKL. The CDR3 spans 16 residues. The CDR3 DNA reads TGCGCCAGCAGCCAAGATCGCGGAGGCCCTAACACTGAAGCTTTCTTT. Translation: CASSQDRGGPNTEAFF.

The rearrangement joins TRBV7-2 to TRBJ1-2, with 10 bases fitting TRBD1. Germline V lookup: CDR1 SGHTA, CDR2 FQGNSA. This CDR3 is 14 amino acids long. The J segment lost 4 bases and the V segment lost 5 bases, leaving 4 bases of the junction unmatched. CDR3 in amino acids: CASSPWTGGYGYTF. The DNA of the CDR3 is TGTGCCAGCAGCCCCTGGACAGGGGGCTATGGCTACACCTTC.